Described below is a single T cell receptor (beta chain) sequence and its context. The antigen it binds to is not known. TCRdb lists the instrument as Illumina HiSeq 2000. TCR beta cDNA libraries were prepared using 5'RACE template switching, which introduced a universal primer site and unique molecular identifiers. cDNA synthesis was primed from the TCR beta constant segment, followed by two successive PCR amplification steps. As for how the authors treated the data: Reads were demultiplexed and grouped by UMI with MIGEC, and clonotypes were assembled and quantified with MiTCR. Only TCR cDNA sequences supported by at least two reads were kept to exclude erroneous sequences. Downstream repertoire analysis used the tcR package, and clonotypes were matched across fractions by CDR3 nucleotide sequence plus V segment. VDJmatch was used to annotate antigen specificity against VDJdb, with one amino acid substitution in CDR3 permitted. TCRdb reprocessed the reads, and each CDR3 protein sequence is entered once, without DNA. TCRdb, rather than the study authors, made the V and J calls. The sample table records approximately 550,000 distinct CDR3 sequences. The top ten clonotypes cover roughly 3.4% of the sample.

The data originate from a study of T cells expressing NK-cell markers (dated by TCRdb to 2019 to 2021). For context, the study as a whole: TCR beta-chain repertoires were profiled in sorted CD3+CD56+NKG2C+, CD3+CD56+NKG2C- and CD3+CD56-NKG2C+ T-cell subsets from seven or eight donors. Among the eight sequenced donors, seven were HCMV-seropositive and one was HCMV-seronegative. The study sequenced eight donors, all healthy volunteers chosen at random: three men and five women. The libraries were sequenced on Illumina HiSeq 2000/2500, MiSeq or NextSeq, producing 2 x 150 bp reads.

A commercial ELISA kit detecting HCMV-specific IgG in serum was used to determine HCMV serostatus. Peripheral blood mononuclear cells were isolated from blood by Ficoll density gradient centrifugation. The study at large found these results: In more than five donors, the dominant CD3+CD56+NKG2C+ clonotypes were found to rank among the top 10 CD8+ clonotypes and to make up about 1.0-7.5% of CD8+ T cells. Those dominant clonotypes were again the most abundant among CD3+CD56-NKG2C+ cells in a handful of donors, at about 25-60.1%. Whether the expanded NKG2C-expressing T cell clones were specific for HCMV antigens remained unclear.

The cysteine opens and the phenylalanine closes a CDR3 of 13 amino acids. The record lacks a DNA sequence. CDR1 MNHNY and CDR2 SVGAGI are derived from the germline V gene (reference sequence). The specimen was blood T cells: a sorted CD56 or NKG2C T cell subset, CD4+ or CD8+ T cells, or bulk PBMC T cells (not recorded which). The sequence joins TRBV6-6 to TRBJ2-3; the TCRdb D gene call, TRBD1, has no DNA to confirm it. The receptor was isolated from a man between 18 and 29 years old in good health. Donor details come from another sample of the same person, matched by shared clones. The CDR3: CASRQGRTDTQYF.